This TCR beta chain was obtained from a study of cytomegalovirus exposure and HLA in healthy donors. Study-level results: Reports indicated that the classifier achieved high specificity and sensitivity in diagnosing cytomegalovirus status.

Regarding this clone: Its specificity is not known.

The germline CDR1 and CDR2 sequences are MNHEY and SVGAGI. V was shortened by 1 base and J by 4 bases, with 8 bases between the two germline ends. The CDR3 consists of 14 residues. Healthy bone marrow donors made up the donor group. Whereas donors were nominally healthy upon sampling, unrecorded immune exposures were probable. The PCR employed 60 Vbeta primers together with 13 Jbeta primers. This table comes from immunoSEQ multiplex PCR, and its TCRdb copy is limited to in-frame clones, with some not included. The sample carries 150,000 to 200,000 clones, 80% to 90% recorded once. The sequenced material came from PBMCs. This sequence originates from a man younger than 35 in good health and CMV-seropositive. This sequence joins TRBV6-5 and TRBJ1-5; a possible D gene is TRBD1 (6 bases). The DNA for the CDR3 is TGTGCCAGCAGTTACTTAGGGGGAAATCAGCCCCAGCATTTT. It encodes CASSYLGGNQPQHF.